This T cell receptor (beta chain) was captured by sequencing in a study of shared clonotypes between healthy human individuals. Positively selected for CCR7, the CD45RO-negative cells used as naive CD8 cells excluded terminally differentiated effector memory CD45RA+ cells. Generated by immunoSEQ multiplex PCR, the TCRdb table keeps only in-frame clones and is missing some. In the table there are millions of clones, about 95% of which are singletons. On this clone itself: The junction shows a germline mismatch at one end, possibly a read error.

Sequencing was carried out using naive CD8+ T cells sorted from blood. The TCR comes from a man aged 18 to 29 in good health.

CDR3 sequence: CSVEDRGQETQYF. In nucleotides, the CDR3 is TGCAGCGTCGAAGACAGGGGGCAAGAGACCCAGTACTTC. The V and J genes are TRBV29-1 and TRBJ2-5; 9 bases align to TRBD1. The germline V gene encodes CDR1 SQVTM and CDR2 ANQGSEA. This CDR3 is 13 amino acids long.